The entry below describes one T cell receptor (beta chain). Its antigen is currently unknown. The junction departs from the called germline gene at one end, perhaps through a read error. The germline V gene has CDR1 SGHTS and CDR2 YDEGEE. The CDR3 is 12 residues long. The data were produced by immunoSEQ multiplex PCR, yet TCRdb's version contains in-frame clones alone and is incomplete. The table has 100,000 or so clones, roughly 82% seen once; the top ten hold 4% to 6%. This sample is part of a study of T cell responses to AZD1222 COVID-19 vaccine. Study in general: Pooled together were second doses at about 4 or about 12 weeks.

Study-level results: Donors were mostly white British, more females; clonal diversity possibly underestimated. CD4 TCRs linked to vaccination spanned spike, dominating at 160-218 and 743-854. Within unmutated variant regions lay the reported targets of nearly half of spike-specific TCRs.

The clonotype was recovered from an adult in good health. V usage is TRBV5-8 and J usage is TRBJ1-4; TRBD1 aligns across 9 bases. The sample consisted of peripheral blood, taken on day 0 of AZD1222 vaccination. The CDR3 reads CASFLNRGREGF. DNA of the CDR3: TGTGCCAGCTTCCTCAACAGGGGGCGTGAGGGCTTT. The full variable domain, rest sourced from reference TRBV5-8 and TRBJ1-4, is EAGVTQSPTHLIKTRGQQATLRCSPISGHTSVYWYQQALGLGLQFLLWYDEGEERNRGNFPPRFSGRQFPNYSSELNVNALELEDSALYLCASFLNRGREGFGSGTQLSVL.